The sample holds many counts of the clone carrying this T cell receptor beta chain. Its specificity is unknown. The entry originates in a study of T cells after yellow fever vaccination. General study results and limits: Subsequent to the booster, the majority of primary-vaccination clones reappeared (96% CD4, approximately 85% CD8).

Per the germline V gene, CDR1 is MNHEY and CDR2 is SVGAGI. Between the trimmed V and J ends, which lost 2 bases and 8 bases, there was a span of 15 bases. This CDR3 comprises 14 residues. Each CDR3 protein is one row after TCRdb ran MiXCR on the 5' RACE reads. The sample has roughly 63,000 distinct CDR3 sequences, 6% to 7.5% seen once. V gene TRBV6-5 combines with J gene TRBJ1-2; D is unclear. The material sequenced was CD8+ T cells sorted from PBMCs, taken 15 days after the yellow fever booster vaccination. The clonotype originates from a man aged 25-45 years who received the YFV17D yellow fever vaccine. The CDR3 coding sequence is TGTGCCAGCAGTTACGGGTCGTCCTTCGGAGGCTACACCTTC. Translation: CASSYGSSFGGYTF.